This T cell receptor (beta chain) was found in a study of T cells in localized non-small cell lung cancer. General study results and limits: For the top 100 tumor clones, a median roughly 56 also appeared in adjacent lung. Maximal T cell clonality occurred in uninvolved adjacent lung, with tumor ranking below it. Sequencing, confined to only one tumor region, leaves heterogeneity possible.

Comment on this clone: The antigen is not known.

Germline CDR1 SGHTA, CDR2 FQGNSA. This CDR3 has 14 residues. Between the trimmed V and J ends, which lost 6 bases and 6 bases, there was a span of 17 bases. Generated by immunoSEQ multiplex PCR, the TCRdb table keeps only in-frame clones and is missing some. Here the sample spans about 19,000 clones, roughly nine tenths being singletons. This sample comprised peripheral blood, obtained before any cancer treatment. The TCR originated in a woman aged 35-75 years with stage I lung adenocarcinoma. V usage is TRBV7-2 and J usage is TRBJ1-2; D unresolved. CDR3 nucleotides: TGTGCCAGCAGTTGGAACAAAGCGGTTGATGGCTACACCTTC. Translated: CASSWNKAVDGYTF.